This T cell receptor beta chain was recorded in a study of T cell responses to AZD1222 COVID-19 vaccine. Sequencing used immunoSEQ multiplex PCR; TCRdb keeps in-frame clones, though not all of them. The sample contains 150,000 to 200,000 clones, 90% of which appear only once. The germline gives CDR1 SGHNT, CDR2 YENEEA. Trimming took off 8 bases at V and 6 bases at J, with 16 bases between the two ends. CDR3 size: 14 residues. The chain couples TRBV11-3 to TRBJ2-2; D may be TRBD1 (5 bases). The TCR was taken from an adult in good health. The specimen was peripheral blood, collected on day 0 of AZD1222 vaccination. CDR3 sequence: CASRFTPGSGELFF. CDR3 sequence (DNA): TGTGCCAGCCGATTTACCCCAGGGTCCGGGGAGCTGTTTTTT.